The 7 T cell receptor beta chains in this list originate from one sample, sequenced in a study of blood T cell repertoires in COVID-19. Assay: immunoSEQ multiplex PCR; the TCRdb copy retains only in-frame clones and omits some. The sample shows 190,000 or so clones, 87% of them seen only once. The source material was PBMCs or T cells enriched from blood (not recorded which). The receptors shown here come from a man aged 18 to 29 with acute COVID-19.

This clone was seen more than once but under ten times. The chain uses TRBV6-1 and TRBJ2-3; 8 positions match TRBD1. The CDR3 extends over 16 amino acids. Germline CDR1 and CDR2: MNHNS and SASEGT. V trimming: 0 bases; J trimming: 1 base; junction bases outside the gene matches: 3. Here the CDR3 reads CASSEAPGQGTDTQYF. In DNA form, the CDR3 reads TGTGCCAGCAGTGAAGCCCCGGGACAGGGCACAGATACGCAGTATTTT.

The rearrangement joins TRBV11-2 to TRBJ1-1; 9 nucleotides line up with TRBD1. Losses at the gene ends were 5 bases for V and 2 bases for J; bases not matched to a gene: 3. Germline V gene data show CDR1 as SGHAT and CDR2 as FQNNGV. The length of the CDR3 is 14 residues. CDR3 DNA: TGTGCCAGCAGCCCGGACAGGGGCAACACTGAAGCTTTCTTT. Amino acid sequence: CASSPDRGNTEAFF.

This chain joins TRBV11-3 and TRBJ1-2, with D unresolved. This CDR3 contains 15 residues. Germline V gives CDR1 SGHNT, CDR2 YENEEA. The germline V and J ends were trimmed by 6 bases and 4 bases, with 18 bases remaining between them. CDR3 loop: CASSQTAFGSYGYTF. In DNA form, the CDR3 reads TGTGCCAGCAGTCAAACCGCGTTTGGGAGCTATGGCTACACCTTC.

This clone occurred once. The gene calls are TRBV19 and TRBJ2-1, with unresolved D. Per germline, CDR1 LNHDA and CDR2 SQIVND (reference sequence). The CDR3 has 13 amino acids. V was cut by 2 bases and J by 7 bases, with 9 bases left in between. CDR3 sequence (DNA): TGTGCCAGTAGTATAATGGGCTCTAATGAGCAGTTCTTC. Translation gives CASSIMGSNEQFF.

The chain links TRBV27 to TRBJ2-3; 9 bases match TRBD2. The CDR3 totals 14 residues. The germline V gene encodes CDR1 MNHEY and CDR2 SMNVEV (reference sequence). V shed 6 bases and J 5 bases; nucleotides not matched to a gene: 6. The chain's CDR3 is CASRRLAAEDTQYF. The DNA for the CDR3 is TGTGCCAGCAGAAGACTAGCGGCAGAAGATACGCAGTATTTT.

The chain recombines TRBV11-2 with TRBJ2-2; D is perhaps TRBD1 (6 bases). Trimming took off 4 bases at V and 1 base at J, with 13 bases between the two ends. The CDR3 runs to 16 residues. Germline V gives CDR1 SGHAT, CDR2 FQNNGV. In nucleotides, the CDR3 is TGTGCCAGCAGCTCGCTCCAGGGGAAGAACACCGGGGAGCTGTTTTTT. Amino acid sequence: CASSSLQGKNTGELFF. Using reference TRBV11-2 and TRBJ2-2 for the parts outside the CDR3, the full variable domain is EAGVAQSPRYKIIEKRQSVAFWCNPISGHATLYWYQQILGQGPKLLIQFQNNGVVDDSQLPKDRFSAERLKGVDSTLKIQPAKLEDSAVYLCASSSLQGKNTGELFFGEGSRLTVL.

The chain recombines TRBV7-8 with TRBJ2-7; D remains unclear. CDR3 length equals 13 residues. Trimming removed 1 base at V and 3 bases at J, with 7 bases between. Germline CDR1 is SGHVS and CDR2 is FQNEAQ. Here the CDR3 reads CASSLVLNYEQYF. CDR3 nucleotide sequence: TGTGCCAGCAGCTTAGTACTGAACTACGAGCAGTACTTC.